The 18 T cell receptor beta chains reported below all come from one sample, sequenced in a study of T-cell reconstitution after alpha-beta-depleted transplantation in children. Unique molecular identifiers tagged the TCRbeta library. Via MiXCR, TCRdb re-called the PCR reads, giving one row per CDR3 protein. The table shows about 980,000 distinct CDR3 sequences, with about 30% occurring only once. This sample comprised PBMCs, mostly from graft donor cells, obtained 360 days after TCRalphabeta/CD19-depleted stem cell transplant. The receptors originated from a boy less than two years old who had a stem cell transplant for SCID, so the T cells may come from the graft donor.

This rearrangement joins TRBV3-1 to TRBJ1-1; no firm D call. The CDR3 is 12 residues long. Trimming took off 3 bases at V and 3 bases at J, with 5 bases between the two ends. Germline V gene sequence: CDR1 LGHDT, CDR2 YNNKEL (reference sequence). CDR3 sequence: CASSQTHTEAFF. The CDR3 coding sequence is TGTGCCAGCAGCCAGACCCACACTGAAGCTTTCTTT.

The chain combines TRBV20-1 with TRBJ2-7; TRBD2 matches at 12 bases. V lost 2 bases and J lost 1; bases outside the gene matches: 6. The germline gives CDR1 DFQATT, CDR2 SNEGSKA (reference sequence). There are 16 residues in the CDR3. CDR3 sequence: CSARRLAGGRSYEQYF. The CDR3 region has the DNA TGCAGTGCTAGACGCCTAGCGGGGGGGCGGTCCTACGAGCAGTACTTC.

The chain combines TRBV18 with TRBJ1-3, with a weak D call TRBD1 (5 bases). V shed 1 base and J shed 0 bases, with 13 bases lying between them. Germline CDR1 reads KGHSH; CDR2 reads LQKENI. The CDR3 sequence is 17 residues long. CDR3: CASSPQAGALSGNTIYF. CDR3 nucleotides: TGTGCCAGCTCACCACAGGCCGGGGCCCTCTCTGGAAACACCATATATTTT.

Many counts were recorded for this clonotype. This chain links TRBV4-1 with TRBJ1-1, with D unclear. The CDR3 length is 12 residues. V was trimmed by 3 bases and J by 3 bases, leaving 5 bases between them. The germline V gene has CDR1 MGHRA and CDR2 YSYEKL. This CDR3 reads CASSQRHTEAFF. CDR3 DNA sequence: TGCGCCAGCAGCCAGAGACACACTGAAGCTTTCTTT.

This sequence joins TRBV27 and TRBJ1-1; the D is unclear. Trimming pared 2 bases from V and 4 bases from J, leaving 11 bases between. Germline CDR1 and CDR2: MNHEY and SMNVEV (reference sequence). This CDR3 spans 14 amino acids. This CDR3 is CASSLLGFGTEAFF. The CDR3 coding sequence is TGTGCCAGCAGTTTACTCGGCTTTGGCACTGAAGCTTTCTTT.

This clonotype was counted a few times. V gene TRBV19 combines with J gene TRBJ1-2; 10 positions match TRBD1. This CDR3 has 14 amino acids. The junction had 6 bases not matched to a gene; V was cut back by 5 bases and J by 6 bases. Germline V gene data show CDR1 as LNHDA and CDR2 as SQIVND (reference sequence). CDR3 DNA: TGTGCCAGTAGTGGGACAGGGGCGGCGGATGGCTACACCTTC. Translating gives CASSGTGAADGYTF.

This clonotype has more than one count but fewer than ten. V usage is TRBV28 and J usage is TRBJ2-1; D is tentatively TRBD1 or TRBD2 (5 bases each). Trimming removed 6 bases from V and 8 bases from J, with 17 bases in between. The CDR3 consists of 14 residues. The germline CDR1 and CDR2 sequences are MDHEN and SYDVKM. The DNA of the CDR3 is TGTGCCAGCAGGGGACGGGGCACAGCCGATGAGCAGTTCTTC. Protein product: CASRGRGTADEQFF.

The genes are TRBV15 and TRBJ2-7; D uncertain. Per germline, CDR1 LNHNV and CDR2 YYDKDF (reference sequence). V lost 0 bases to trimming and J lost 2 bases, with 8 bases between them. The CDR3 sequence is 14 residues long. The CDR3 here is CATSRETVTYEQYF. Written as DNA, the CDR3 is TGTGCCACCAGCAGAGAGACCGTTACCTACGAGCAGTACTTC.

This clonotype was seen a handful of times. The chain recombines TRBV5-1 with TRBJ1-4; no firm D call. Germline V lookup: CDR1 SGHRS, CDR2 YFSETQ. CDR3 length: 15 residues. V was cut by 4 bases and J by 0 bases, with 10 bases left in between. The CDR3 DNA is TGCGCCAGCAGCCCCAACACCGCAACTAATGAAAAACTGTTTTTT. It is translated as CASSPNTATNEKLFF.

V and J are TRBV6-1 and TRBJ2-4; TRBD2 aligns across 10 bases. Trimming took 6 bases from V and 2 from J; bases not matched to a gene: 16. The CDR3 has 19 amino acids. CDR1 and CDR2 (germline): MNHNS, SASEGT. As DNA, the CDR3 is TGTGCCAGCAGACCCGCGCCTCCCTCTAGCGGGGGTTCCAAAAACATTCAGTACTTC. It encodes CASRPAPPSSGGSKNIQYF.

This chain joins TRBV6-5 and TRBJ2-2; tentatively, D is TRBD2 (5 bases). This CDR3 has 15 amino acids. The ends were cut back, 2 bases at V and 3 bases at J, with 10 bases in the middle. Germline CDR1 MNHEY, CDR2 SVGAGI. The CDR3 region has the DNA TGTGCCAGCAGTTACGCCCGGGAACACACCGGGGAGCTGTTTTTT. Its protein is CASSYAREHTGELFF.

The table lists this clonotype with a few counts. V and J are TRBV7-3 and TRBJ1-1, with a tentative D call TRBD1 (5 bases). The CDR3 runs 16 residues. Germline V CDR1 and CDR2: SGHTA, FQGTGA. Deletions cut 1 base from V and 0 bases from J, with 12 bases between. The CDR3 region has the DNA TGTGCCAGCAGCTTAAGGTCAGGGCGAATGAACACTGAAGCTTTCTTT. Translating it yields CASSLRSGRMNTEAFF.

In this sample, this clonotype turned up a few times. This rearrangement joins TRBV4-1 to TRBJ2-1; a possible D gene is TRBD1 (5 bases). Germline V gene sequence: CDR1 MGHRA, CDR2 YSYEKL. There are 14 residues in the CDR3. V was pared by 3 bases and J by 9 bases, with 15 bases between. CDR3: CASSQSPGWREQFF. For the CDR3, the DNA is TGCGCCAGCAGCCAGAGTCCAGGGTGGCGTGAGCAGTTCTTC.

The chain combines TRBV7-8 with TRBJ1-6, with 9 bases identical to TRBD1. The CDR3 has 18 amino acids. V lost 5 bases and J lost 10; bases outside the gene matches: 18. Germline V gene sequence: CDR1 SGHVS, CDR2 FQNEAQ. The CDR3 DNA follows: TGTGCCAGCAGCCCCCACCTCGGGTTGAGGGACAGGGAATCACCCCTCCACTTT. It codes for CASSPHLGLRDRESPLHF.

This clonotype was counted a few times. V is TRBV29-1 and J is TRBJ2-1; D may be TRBD2 (6 bases). CDR1 is SQVTM, CDR2 ANQGSEA, per germline. Trimming shortened V by 3 bases and J by 4 bases, and 13 bases separated the two germline ends. This CDR3 comprises 14 residues. The CDR3 loop reads CSVDTSHSYNEQFF. As DNA, the CDR3 is TGCAGCGTTGATACTAGCCACAGTTACAATGAGCAGTTCTTC.

The chain employs TRBV5-5 and TRBJ2-5, with D maybe TRBD1 (6 bases). Between the trimmed V and J ends, which lost 4 bases and 1 base, there was a span of 14 bases. CDR1 and CDR2 (germline): SGHKS, YYEKEE (reference sequence). The CDR3 runs to 15 residues. The CDR3 DNA follows: TGTGCCAGCAGCCGAACAGGGCCTGGCCAAGAGACCCAGTACTTC. Encoded protein: CASSRTGPGQETQYF. Full variable domain (remainder filled in from reference TRBV5-5 and TRBJ2-5): DAGVTQSPTHLIKTRGQQVTLRCSPISGHKSVSWYQQVLGQGPQFIFQYYEKEERGRGNFPDRFSARQFPNYSSELNVNALLLGDSALYLCASSRTGPGQETQYFGPGTRLLVL.

The V gene is TRBV15, the J gene TRBJ2-5, with D maybe TRBD2 (7 bases). This CDR3 region has 18 residues. The V and J ends lost 6 bases and 0 bases respectively, with 23 bases between them. Germline V CDR1 and CDR2: LNHNV, YYDKDF (reference sequence). CDR3 sequence (DNA): TGTGCCACCAGTTCAAAGCCCGGGGGGCGGTCGTACCAAGAGACCCAGTACTTC. Residues: CATSSKPGGRSYQETQYF.

This clonotype was seen a few times. V and J are TRBV4-2 and TRBJ2-5; D is possibly TRBD2 (6 bases). Germline CDR1 and CDR2: LGHNA and YNFKEQ. Deletions cut 4 bases from V and 5 bases from J, with 14 bases between. The CDR3 runs to 14 residues. The CDR3 here is CASSRETSWETQYF. CDR3 DNA sequence: TGTGCCAGCAGCCGAGAGACTAGTTGGGAGACCCAGTACTTC.